The 21 T cell receptor beta chains below were found in one sample sequenced in a study of blood T cell repertoires in COVID-19. Repertoires were generated with immunoSEQ multiplex PCR, while TCRdb's copy carries only in-frame clones and drops some. The profile shows hundreds of thousands of clones, 75% to 90% of them singletons. The sample was PBMCs or T cells enriched from blood (not recorded which). These receptors were collected from a woman aged 18-29 years who had recovered from COVID-19.

The chain carries TRBV3-1 (or the pseudogene TRBV3-2) and TRBJ2-5; D possibly corresponds to TRBD2 (5 bases). The CDR3 extends over 16 amino acids. V lost 4 bases to trimming and J lost 4 bases, with 19 bases between them. Germline V gene data show CDR1 as LGHDT and CDR2 as YNNKEL (reference sequence). CDR3 bases: TGTGCCAGCAGCCCACCGCCGGGTCCCGAGGGAGAGACCCAGTACTTC. It encodes CASSPPPGPEGETQYF.

This clone was found once. V usage is TRBV12-3 or TRBV12-4 and J usage is TRBJ1-1; weak D call: TRBD1 (6 bases). The CDR3 consists of 13 residues. Trimming left V 6 bases short and J 4 bases short, with 12 bases between. The CDR3, as DNA: TGTGCCAGCAGCATCGGACAGCCCACTGAAGCTTTCTTT. It specifies CASSIGQPTEAFF.

V and J are TRBV4-1 and TRBJ1-5, with D possibly being TRBD1 (6 bases). The V and J ends lost 4 bases and 5 bases respectively, with 12 bases between them. CDR1 and CDR2 from the germline V gene are MGHRA and YSYEKL. CDR3 length: 14 residues. The CDR3 sequence: CASSPIEGDQPQHF. CDR3 sequence (DNA): TGCGCCAGCAGCCCGATAGAGGGGGATCAGCCCCAGCATTTT.

The chain joins TRBV5-1 to TRBJ1-2; D is undetermined. CDR3 size: 13 residues. Trimming shortened V by 0 bases and J by 8 bases, and 11 bases separated the two germline ends. Germline CDR1 SGHRS, CDR2 YFSETQ. For the CDR3, the DNA is TGCGCCAGCAGCTTGGGACCACGGGAGGGCTACACCTTC. It yields the protein CASSLGPREGYTF. The entire variable domain, with the rest obtained from reference TRBV5-1 and TRBJ1-2, is as follows: KAGVTQTPRYLIKTRGQQVTLSCSPISGHRSVSWYQQTPGQGLQFLFEYFSETQRNKGNFPGRFSGRQFSNSRSEMNVSTLELGDSALYLCASSLGPREGYTFGSGTRLTVV.

The chain recombines TRBV4-1 with TRBJ1-2; D is possibly TRBD1 (6 bases). The CDR3 spans 15 residues. The germline V and J ends were trimmed by 2 bases and 8 bases, with 18 bases remaining between them. Germline V lookup: CDR1 MGHRA, CDR2 YSYEKL. In nucleotides, the CDR3 is TGCGCCAGCAGCCAACCAACGCTAACAGGGCTCGGCTACACCTTC. Its translation is CASSQPTLTGLGYTF.

The chain is built from TRBV9 and TRBJ1-1, with a possible D match to TRBD1 (6 bases). The CDR3 contains 18 residues. Between the trimmed V and J ends, which lost 0 bases and 4 bases, there was a span of 22 bases. CDR1 SGDLS and CDR2 YYNGEE come from the germline V gene. The CDR3 region has the DNA TGTGCCAGCAGCGTAGCTACGGCGGCAGGGGCCTCGGGCACTGAAGCTTTCTTT. It yields the protein CASSVATAAGASGTEAFF.

CDR3 sequence (DNA): TGTGCTAGTGGAGTGACAGGAGAGACCCAGTACTTC. Translated: CASGVTGETQYF. The genes are TRBV12-5 and TRBJ2-5; perhaps TRBD1 as D (6 bases). The CDR3 is made up of 12 amino acids. V was pared by 6 bases and J by 4 bases, with 9 bases between. CDR1 is LGHNT, CDR2 FRNRAP, per germline.

Details on this clone: This sample also contains other DNA sequences that code for the same CDR3. V gene TRBV27 combines with J gene TRBJ1-6, with 8 bases matching TRBD1. J lost 9 bases, V lost 6 bases, and 1 base had no gene match. This CDR3 comprises 12 residues. Germline V gene lookup returns CDR1 MNHEY and CDR2 SMNVEV (reference sequence). The CDR3 sequence: CASRTGGSPLHF. The CDR3 DNA reads as TGTGCCAGCAGAACAGGGGGTTCACCCCTCCACTTT.

This clone was picked up one time. The J gene is TRBJ2-7, the V gene TRBV3-1 (or the pseudogene TRBV3-2); 13 bases align to TRBD2. The V segment lost 3 bases and the J segment 0 bases; nucleotides outside the gene matches: 11. The V gene's germline CDR1 is LGHDT and CDR2 YNNKEL (reference sequence). CDR3 length equals 19 residues. CDR3: CASSQGLAGPSLSSYEQYF. The CDR3 DNA is TGTGCCAGCAGCCAGGGACTAGCGGGGCCCTCCCTGAGCTCCTACGAGCAGTACTTC.

The V call is TRBV12-5, the J call TRBJ2-5; maybe TRBD1 (5 bases). The CDR3 is 11 amino acids. V was clipped by 6 bases and J by 9 bases, with 11 bases between them. CDR1 and CDR2 (germline): LGHNT, FRNRAP. The CDR3 coding sequence is TGTGCTAGTGGGTCTGTAGGGGCCCAGTACTTC. Protein product: CASGSVGAQYF.

The chain combines TRBV11-2 with TRBJ2-2; 7 nucleotides line up with TRBD1. Looked up from germline, CDR1 is SGHAT and CDR2 is FQNNGV. V was pared by 4 bases and J by 1 base, with 3 bases of the junction left unmatched. The CDR3 has 15 residues. CDR3 sequence (DNA): TGTGCCAGCAGCTCCCGGGACAGGAACACCGGGGAGCTGTTTTTT. Protein: CASSSRDRNTGELFF.

The chain has TRBV3-1 (or the pseudogene TRBV3-2) and TRBJ1-1; TRBD1 matches 8 bases. This CDR3 has 13 amino acids. CDR1 is LGHDT, CDR2 YNNKEL, per germline (reference sequence). V gave up 3 bases and J gave up 10 bases; unmatched junction bases: 7. As DNA, the CDR3 is TGTGCCAGCAGCCAGGCCGGGACAGGAGGAGCTTTCTTT. It specifies CASSQAGTGGAFF.

This chain links TRBV5-1 with TRBJ2-3; D unclear. The CDR3 consists of 13 residues. Between the trimmed V and J ends, which lost 1 base and 4 bases, there was a span of 7 bases. Per the germline V gene, CDR1 is SGHRS and CDR2 is YFSETQ. This CDR3 is CASSLRLADTQYF. The CDR3 DNA reads TGCGCCAGCAGCTTGAGGCTAGCAGATACGCAGTATTTT.

CDR3 nucleotides: TGTGCCAGCAGGAGGGACAGGGGCTGGCCCCAGCATTTT. This encodes CASRRDRGWPQHF. The chain couples TRBV6-5 to TRBJ1-5; 10 nucleotides align to TRBD1. There are 13 residues in the CDR3. Germline lookup yields CDR1 MNHEY and CDR2 SVGAGI. V lost 6 bases to trimming and J lost 9 bases; unmatched junction nucleotides: 5.

The chain has TRBV6-1 and TRBJ2-6; 10 bases align to TRBD1. Germline CDR1 is MNHNS and CDR2 is SASEGT. CDR3 length equals 17 residues. V gave up 1 base and J gave up 4 bases; unmatched junction bases: 4. The CDR3 region has the DNA TGTGCCAGCAGTGAAGGGGGGACAGGGGTAGGGGCCAACGTCCTGACTTTC. Its protein product is CASSEGGTGVGANVLTF.

The chain recombines TRBV28 with TRBJ1-2; D is perhaps TRBD1 (6 bases). Germline V lookup: CDR1 MDHEN, CDR2 SYDVKM. The CDR3 runs to 14 residues. V dropped 6 bases and J dropped 0 bases, with 11 bases sitting between them. The CDR3 is CASRRQAANYGYTF. The CDR3 DNA follows: TGTGCCAGCAGGAGACAGGCTGCTAACTATGGCTACACCTTC.

The chain links TRBV6-1 to TRBJ1-1; possibly TRBD1 for D (6 bases). Trimming removed 3 bases from V and 1 base from J, with 12 bases in between. The CDR3 is 15 amino acids. Germline values: CDR1 MNHNS, CDR2 SASEGT. CDR3 protein: CASSDRGGRNTEAFF. CDR3 nucleotide sequence: TGTGCCAGCAGTGACAGGGGCGGTAGGAACACTGAAGCTTTCTTT.

The rearrangement uses TRBV23-1 and TRBJ1-2; 8 bases line up with TRBD1. TRBV23-1 is classed as an ORF, of uncertain function. V shed 0 bases, J shed 4 bases, and the junction held 10 bases outside the gene matches. This CDR3 has 17 residues. In nucleotides, the CDR3 is TGCGCCAGCAGTCAATCGTTCGGACAGGGATTTTCCTATGGCTACACCTTC. Protein sequence: CASSQSFGQGFSYGYTF.

The chain joins TRBV7-6 to TRBJ2-5, with 8 nucleotides matching TRBD2. This CDR3 region has 17 residues. Germline CDR1 reads SGHVS; CDR2 reads FNYEAQ. V lost 0 bases to trimming and J lost 5 bases; unmatched junction nucleotides: 11. The CDR3 protein is CASSLARSGGSRETQYF. CDR3 DNA: TGTGCCAGCAGCTTAGCAAGGAGCGGGGGCAGCAGGGAGACCCAGTACTTC.

The gene calls are TRBV19 and TRBJ1-2; no firm D call. The CDR3 covers 16 residues. Germline loops: CDR1 LNHDA, CDR2 SQIVND (reference sequence). With 0 bases removed from V and 2 bases from J, the gap between germline ends came to 13 bases. The CDR3 nucleotides are TGTGCCAGTAGTATAGATCTGAGAATCTCAAACTATGGCTACACCTTC. Translating gives CASSIDLRISNYGYTF.

The J gene is TRBJ1-1, the V gene TRBV19, with D maybe TRBD1 (6 bases). The germline CDR1 and CDR2 sequences are LNHDA and SQIVND (reference sequence). This CDR3 has 13 amino acids. V lost 8 bases, J lost 4 bases, and 14 bases lay in between. The CDR3 here is CASFRQGGTEAFF. The CDR3 bases are TGTGCCAGTTTTCGACAAGGGGGCACTGAAGCTTTCTTT.